These 17 T cell receptor beta chains came from one sample sequenced in a study of sequential checkpoint blockade in melanoma. The treatment is: randomized to nivolumab then ipilimumab (arm A) or the reverse (arm B). Profiled with immunoSEQ multiplex PCR; TCRdb holds only in-frame clones, not every one. Of some 3,500 clones in the sample, roughly 17% were seen once. The sample consisted of tumor tissue (inferred from file names), taken from a patient given nivolumab and ipilimumab in sequence. The receptor source for this set is a human donor with melanoma.

This clone was picked up many times. The chain joins TRBV11-3 to TRBJ2-1; D assignment may be TRBD1 or TRBD2 (5 bases each). The CDR3 spans 15 residues. V dropped 5 bases and J dropped 8 bases, with 19 bases sitting between them. Germline loops: CDR1 SGHNT, CDR2 YENEEA. CDR3 coding DNA: TGTGCCAGCAGCCCCCACCACGCCGGGACGGATGAGCAGTTCTTC. Amino acid sequence: CASSPHHAGTDEQFF.

The chain is built from TRBV12-5 and TRBJ2-5; 8 bases line up with TRBD1. Looked up from germline, CDR1 is LGHNT and CDR2 is FRNRAP. The CDR3 has 13 amino acids. CDR3 amino acids: CAISGQGQETQYF. The CDR3 DNA reads TGTGCCATTTCCGGACAGGGCCAAGAGACCCAGTACTTC.

In nucleotides, the CDR3 is TGTGCCACCAGCAGAGTTACAGGGGGCAGAACGGGGGAGCAGTACTTC. This gives the protein CATSRVTGGRTGEQYF. This chain uses TRBV15 with TRBJ2-7; 9 nucleotides match TRBD1. This CDR3 spans 16 amino acids. Germline values: CDR1 LNHNV, CDR2 YYDKDF (reference sequence). The J segment lost 7 bases and the V segment lost 1 base, leaving 11 bases of the junction unmatched.

The rearrangement links TRBV5-1 to TRBJ2-5, with D unresolved. The ends were cut back, 4 bases at V and 3 bases at J, with 13 bases in the middle. This CDR3 contains 14 residues. CDR1 and CDR2 (germline): SGHRS, YFSETQ. As DNA, the CDR3 is TGCGCCAGCAGCCCCCGGGCAGAGAAAGAGACCCAGTACTTC. Amino acid sequence: CASSPRAEKETQYF.

The chain carries TRBV6-8 and TRBJ1-1; D unresolved. Per the germline V gene, CDR1 is MNHGY and CDR2 is SAAAGT. The CDR3 consists of 17 residues. Trimming pared 4 bases from V and 1 base from J, leaving 19 bases between. The CDR3 DNA reads TGTGCCAGCAGTTTCGAACGGGCCCTTAACCCGAACACTGAAGCTTTCTTT. As protein: CASSFERALNPNTEAFF.

Many counts were recorded for this clone. The rearrangement uses TRBV23-1 and TRBJ1-5; tentative D call: TRBD1 (6 bases). TRBV23-1 is sorted into the ORF group, with uncertain function. The CDR3 is made up of 13 amino acids. The ends were cut back, 6 bases at V and 6 bases at J, with 12 bases in the middle. The chain's CDR3 is CASSQGGAQPQHF. The CDR3 bases are TGCGCCAGCAGCCAAGGGGGGGCTCAGCCCCAGCATTTT.

A few counts support this clone. V gene TRBV11-3 combines with J gene TRBJ2-1, with a possible D match to TRBD2 (6 bases). Germline V gives CDR1 SGHNT, CDR2 YENEEA. The CDR3 has 15 amino acids. V lost 5 bases and J lost 8, with 19 bases in between. CDR3 amino acids: CASSPGVGRAHEQFF. The CDR3 DNA reads as TGTGCCAGCAGCCCTGGGGTCGGGAGAGCCCATGAGCAGTTCTTC.

This clone is medium-sized. This chain links TRBV11-3 with TRBJ2-3; a possible D gene is TRBD2 (5 bases). Germline V gene sequence: CDR1 SGHNT, CDR2 YENEEA. This CDR3 comprises 15 residues. V dropped 2 bases and J dropped 5 bases, with 14 bases sitting between them. CDR3 residues: CASSLKDFLGDTQYF. CDR3 in DNA: TGTGCCAGCAGCTTAAAGGACTTTTTAGGAGATACGCAGTATTTT.

The gene calls are TRBV30 and TRBJ2-7; TRBD2 agrees at 10 bases. The CDR3 is made up of 14 amino acids. Germline values: CDR1 GTSNPN, CDR2 SVGIG (reference sequence). After removal of 4 bases from V and 5 bases from J, the junction contained 8 bases not matched to a gene. The CDR3 DNA sequence: TGTGCCTGGAATAGCGGGAGGACCCCCCACGAGCAGTACTTC. This translates into CAWNSGRTPHEQYF. The variable domain in full, completed from reference TRBV30 and TRBJ2-7, reads SQTIHQWPATLVQPVGSPLSLECTVEGTSNPNLYWYRQAAGRGLQLLFYSVGIGQISSEVPQNLSASRPQDRQFILSSKKLLLSDSGFYLCAWNSGRTPHEQYFGPGTRLTVT.

The rearrangement links TRBV6-8 to TRBJ2-1; D gene unclear. Looked up from germline, CDR1 is MNHGY and CDR2 is SAAAGT. CDR3 length equals 14 residues. With 4 bases removed from V and 5 bases from J, the gap between germline ends came to 12 bases. The chain's CDR3 is CASSWYRNDNEQFF. The CDR3 DNA reads as TGTGCCAGCAGTTGGTACCGAAACGACAATGAGCAGTTCTTC.

The chain links TRBV19 to TRBJ1-5; tentatively, D is TRBD1 (6 bases). V dropped 4 bases and J dropped 6 bases, with 19 bases sitting between them. The CDR3 length is 16 residues. The V gene's germline CDR1 is LNHDA and CDR2 SQIVND (reference sequence). DNA for the CDR3: TGTGCCAGTAGTACGATACAGGGAGGATCGATTCAGCCCCAGCATTTT. It yields the protein CASSTIQGGSIQPQHF.

This clone ranks as medium-sized. V gene TRBV11-3 combines with J gene TRBJ1-2; 7 bases align to TRBD1. CDR1 and CDR2 from the germline V gene are SGHNT and YENEEA. The ends lost 7 bases at V and 6 bases at J; junction bases unmatched: 17. The CDR3 contains 16 residues. The CDR3, as DNA: TGTGCCAGCACCAGAACCACTACCGGGACAGACAATGGCTACACCTTC. It codes for CASTRTTTGTDNGYTF.

This clone came up a few times. This chain joins TRBV12-5 and TRBJ2-7; 8 nucleotides match TRBD2. The CDR3 extends over 14 amino acids. Germline CDR1 and CDR2: LGHNT and FRNRAP. The DNA of the CDR3 is TGTGCCAGCCATTCCGGGGGGGTCTCCTACGAGCAGTACTTC. Its translation: CASHSGGVSYEQYF.

The chain uses TRBV19 and TRBJ1-6, with TRBD1 matching over 9 bases. Per the germline V gene, CDR1 is LNHDA and CDR2 is SQIVND (reference sequence). V gave up 5 bases and J gave up 8 bases; unmatched junction bases: 4. This CDR3 region has 14 residues. CDR3 in amino acids: CASSPRDRDSPLHF. The DNA of the CDR3 is TGTGCCAGTAGTCCCCGGGACAGGGATTCACCCCTCCACTTT.

The rearrangement uses TRBV6-8 and TRBJ1-5; D remains unclear. Trimming stripped 7 bases from V and 2 bases from J, with 9 bases between. The CDR3 length is 13 residues. Germline values: CDR1 MNHGY, CDR2 SAAAGT. The CDR3 DNA is TGTGCCAGCACCGGAAGTGGCAATCAGCCCCAGCATTTT. Translating it yields CASTGSGNQPQHF.

V gene TRBV11-3 combines with J gene TRBJ1-3, with 11 bases fitting TRBD1. The J segment lost 8 bases and the V segment lost 2 bases, leaving 5 bases of the junction unmatched. The CDR3 contains 15 residues. Germline V gives CDR1 SGHNT, CDR2 YENEEA. CDR3 sequence: CASSLRTGGSDTIYF. In nucleotides, the CDR3 is TGTGCCAGCAGCTTACGGACAGGGGGCTCAGACACCATATATTTT.

This clone turned up a few times. V usage is TRBV10-3 and J usage is TRBJ2-7, with 7 bases matching TRBD1. Unmatched junction bases numbered 11, after V lost 0 bases and J lost 12 bases. Germline lookup yields CDR1 ENHRY and CDR2 SYGVKD. This CDR3 spans 14 amino acids. CDR3: CAISESQDRACPYF. CDR3 sequence (DNA): TGTGCCATCAGTGAGTCGCAAGACAGGGCCTGTCCGTACTTC.